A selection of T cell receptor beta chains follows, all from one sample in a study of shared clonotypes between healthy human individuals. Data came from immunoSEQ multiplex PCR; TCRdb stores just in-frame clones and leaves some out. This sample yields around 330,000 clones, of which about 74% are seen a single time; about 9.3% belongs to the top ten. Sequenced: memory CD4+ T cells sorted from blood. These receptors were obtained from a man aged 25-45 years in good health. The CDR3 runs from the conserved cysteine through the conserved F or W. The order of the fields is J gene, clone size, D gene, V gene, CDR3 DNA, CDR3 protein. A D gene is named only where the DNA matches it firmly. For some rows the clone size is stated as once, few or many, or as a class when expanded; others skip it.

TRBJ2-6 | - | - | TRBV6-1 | TGTGCCAGCAGTGAAGGGACAGCTGGGGCCAACGTCCTGACTTTC | CASSEGTAGANVLTF
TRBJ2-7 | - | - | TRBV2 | TGTGCCAGCAGTGAAGCGAGATACGAGCAGTACTTC | CASSEARYEQYF
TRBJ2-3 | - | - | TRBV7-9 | TGTGCCAGCAGCTCCGACGGCCGTGTAGCGCAGTATTTT | CASSSDGRVAQYF
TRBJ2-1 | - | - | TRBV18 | TGTGCCAGCTCTCCCGAGGGGGACTCCTACAATGAGCAGTTCTTC | CASSPEGDSYNEQFF
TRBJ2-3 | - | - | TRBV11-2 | TGTGCCAGCAGCTTATCCGCTCGGCCAGATACGCAGTATTTT | CASSLSARPDTQYF
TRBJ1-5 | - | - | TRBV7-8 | TGTGCCAGCAGCTTAGTGCGCATGCCAGATACAATCCAGCCCCAGCATTTT | CASSLVRMPDTIQPQHF
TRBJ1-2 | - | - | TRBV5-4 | TGTGCCAGCAGCTTGTATCGTGACGGGGCTAACTATGGCTACACCTTC | CASSLYRDGANYGYTF
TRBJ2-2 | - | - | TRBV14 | TGTGCCAGCAGCCACCTTGGGCTACGCGACACCGGGGAGCTGTTTTTT | CASSHLGLRDTGELFF
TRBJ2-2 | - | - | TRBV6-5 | TGTGCCAGCAAACTCCCCGCGAACACCGGGGAGCTGTTTTTT | CASKLPANTGELFF
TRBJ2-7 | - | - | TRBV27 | TGTGCCAGCAGACGTATGGCCCGATCCTCCGGTGGCTACGAGCAGTACTTC | CASRRMARSSGGYEQYF
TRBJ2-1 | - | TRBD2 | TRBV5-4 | TGTGCCAGCAGTAAGCGGGACTACAATGAGCAGTTCTTC | CASSKRDYNEQFF
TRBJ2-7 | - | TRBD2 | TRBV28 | TGTGCCAGCAGTTTCTTAGGGACTAGCGGGAACCACGAGCAGTACTTC | CASSFLGTSGNHEQYF
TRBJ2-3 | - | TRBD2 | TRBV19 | TGTGCCAGTAGTATCGGCCCAGCGGGGCACACAGATACGCAGTATTTT | CASSIGPAGHTDTQYF
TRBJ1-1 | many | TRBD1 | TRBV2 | TGTGCCAGCAGCCAACAGGGGGCGCGGAGGATACTAACAGAAGCTTTCTTT | CASSQQGARRILTEAFF
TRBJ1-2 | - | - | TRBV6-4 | TGTGCCAGCAGTGAGGCGCCGGGAGCAGTCTATGGCTACACCTTC | CASSEAPGAVYGYTF
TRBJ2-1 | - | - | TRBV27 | TGTGCCAGCAGTTTAGTACAGGGTCCCTACAATGAGCAGTTCTTC | CASSLVQGPYNEQFF
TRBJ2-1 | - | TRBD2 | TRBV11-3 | TGTGCCAGCAGCTCCGCCCGGGCGGGAGGGGACAATGAGCAGTTCTTC | CASSSARAGGDNEQFF
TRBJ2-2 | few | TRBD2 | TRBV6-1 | TGTGCCAGCAACCTCGGGAGGCTTAACACCGGGGAGCTGTTTTTT | CASNLGRLNTGELFF
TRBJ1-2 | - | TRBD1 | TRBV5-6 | TGTGCCAGCAGCTTGATGGACAGGGGTGGCGGCTACACCTTC | CASSLMDRGGGYTF
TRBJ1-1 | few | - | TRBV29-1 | TGCAGCGTTGAAAAGGGGAAGGACACTGAAGCTTTCTTT | CSVEKGKDTEAFF
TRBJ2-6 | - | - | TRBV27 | TGTGCCAGCAGTTTACTGGGGTCAAGCTCTGGGGCCAACGTCCTGACTTTC | CASSLLGSSSGANVLTF
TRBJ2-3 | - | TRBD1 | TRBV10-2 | TGCGCCAGCAGTGAGTCGGGGACAGTCTCTAGCACAGATACGCAGTATTTT | CASSESGTVSSTDTQYF
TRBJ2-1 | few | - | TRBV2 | TGTGCCAGCAGTGAAGAGCAGGGCTGGGGCAATGAGCAGTTCTTC | CASSEEQGWGNEQFF
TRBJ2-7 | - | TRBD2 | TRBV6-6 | TGTGCCAGCAGTTTCCTTAGCGGGATCGCCTACGAGCAGTACTTC | CASSFLSGIAYEQYF
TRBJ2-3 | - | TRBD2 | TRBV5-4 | TGTGCCAGCAGCTTGGAGCGGGAACCCACAGATACGCAGTATTTT | CASSLEREPTDTQYF
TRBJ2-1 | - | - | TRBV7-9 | TGTGCCAGCAGCTTTGAACCCGGCCGGAACAGGGTCCCCTACAATGAGCAGTTCTTC | CASSFEPGRNRVPYNEQFF
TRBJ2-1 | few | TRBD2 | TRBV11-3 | TGTGCCAGCAGCTTAGCTAGCGGAGGAGCGGTTGCTGAGCAGTTCTTC | CASSLASGGAVAEQFF
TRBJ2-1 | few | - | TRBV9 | TGTGCCAGCAGCGCCTTTGATGGTGGGAACTACAATGAGCAGTTCTTC | CASSAFDGGNYNEQFF
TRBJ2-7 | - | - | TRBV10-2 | TGCGCCACCCTGGGCCGGAGGCAGCTAAGTTCCTACGAGCAGTACTTC | CATLGRRQLSSYEQYF
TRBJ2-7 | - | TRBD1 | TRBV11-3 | TGTGCCAGCAGTGGGACAGGGGGCCGAGAGCAGTACTTC | CASSGTGGREQYF
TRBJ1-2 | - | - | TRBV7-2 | TGTGCCAGCAGCTTAGGAGAGAACTATGGCTACACCTTC | CASSLGENYGYTF
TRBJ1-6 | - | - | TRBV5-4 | TGTGCCAGCAGAAGTCCGAATTCACCCCTCCACTTT | CASRSPNSPLHF
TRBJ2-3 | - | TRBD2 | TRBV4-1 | TGCGCCAGCAGCCAGTCTGGACTAGCGGGAGCAGATACGCAGTATTTT | CASSQSGLAGADTQYF
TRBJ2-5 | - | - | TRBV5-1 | TGCGCCAGCAGCTTGTCCGTCGCTCAAGAGACCCAGTACTTC | CASSLSVAQETQYF
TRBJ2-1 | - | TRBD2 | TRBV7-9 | TGTGCCAGCAGCCGGACTAGCGGGAGTCCCCAGGAGCAGTTCTTC | CASSRTSGSPQEQFF
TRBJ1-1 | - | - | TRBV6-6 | TGTGCCAGCAGTTACCAAGGGGACACTGAAGCTTTCTTT | CASSYQGDTEAFF
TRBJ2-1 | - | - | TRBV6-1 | TGTGCCAGCAGTGAAGGCTACAATGAGCAGTTCTTC | CASSEGYNEQFF
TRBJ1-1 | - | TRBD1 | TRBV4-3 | TGCGCCAGCAGCCGGGACAGGGGGCTGTATGAAGCTTTCTTT | CASSRDRGLYEAFF
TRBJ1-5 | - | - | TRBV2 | TGTGCCAGCGTAGGGGGATGGAATCAGCCCCAGCATTTT | CASVGGWNQPQHF
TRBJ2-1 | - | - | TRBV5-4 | TGTGCCAGCAGCTTTGGAGGCGGACATGGAGGTAATGAGCAGTTCTTC | CASSFGGGHGGNEQFF
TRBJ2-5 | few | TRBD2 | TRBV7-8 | TGTGCCAGCAGCTTAGAGGAGCGGGAGTTAGAGACCCAGTACTTC | CASSLEERELETQYF
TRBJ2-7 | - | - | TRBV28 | TGTGCCAGCAGTTTTGGCATCATCAGGGTGCGGAGCTACGAGCAGTACTTC | CASSFGIIRVRSYEQYF
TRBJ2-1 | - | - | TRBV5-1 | TGCGCCAGCAGCTTGGCTCTGGTGGATCCCCGCAATGAGCAGTTCTTC | CASSLALVDPRNEQFF
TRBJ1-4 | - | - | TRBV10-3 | TGTGCCATCAGTGGGGCGACTAATGAAAAACTGTTTTTT | CAISGATNEKLFF
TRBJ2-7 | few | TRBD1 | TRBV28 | TGTGCCAGCAGTCCACAACAAACACAGGGGCCCTACGAGCAGTACTTC | CASSPQQTQGPYEQYF
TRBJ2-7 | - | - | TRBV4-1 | TGCGCCAGCAGCCAAGACCCCCGATACGAGCAGTACTTC | CASSQDPRYEQYF
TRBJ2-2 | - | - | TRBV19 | TGTGCCAGTAGTATGTGGGGGACCGGGGAGCTGTTTTTT | CASSMWGTGELFF
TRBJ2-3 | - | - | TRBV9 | TGTGCCAGCAGCGCCCAGCCAGCGGATACGCAGTATTTT | CASSAQPADTQYF
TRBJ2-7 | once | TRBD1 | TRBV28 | TGTGCCAGCAGTTGGGGGACAGGGAGCTCCTACGAGCAGTACTTC | CASSWGTGSSYEQYF
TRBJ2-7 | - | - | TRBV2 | TGTGCCAGCAGTGAACAGGGGCCAACGCCGGGGCAGTACTTC | CASSEQGPTPGQYF
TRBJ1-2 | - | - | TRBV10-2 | TGCGCCAGCAGGGTTGACCGCAACTATGGCTACACCTTC | CASRVDRNYGYTF
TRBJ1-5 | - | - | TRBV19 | TGTGCCAGTAACCCCGGACAGATAGCAGGTCAGCCCCAGCATTTT | CASNPGQIAGQPQHF
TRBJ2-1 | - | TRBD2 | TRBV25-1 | TGTGCCAGCAGGGGGGCTGTGACTAGCGGGAGGGAGGGCAATGAGCAGTTCTTC | CASRGAVTSGREGNEQFF
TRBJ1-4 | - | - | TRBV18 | TGTGCCAGCTCACCATCAGGGGCAACTAATGAAAAACTGTTTTTT | CASSPSGATNEKLFF
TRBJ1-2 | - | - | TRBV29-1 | TGCAGCGTTGAGGGGGGGGCAGACGGCTACACCTTC | CSVEGGADGYTF